The rows below give T cell receptor beta chains drawn from one sample of a study of blood T cell repertoires in COVID-19. TCRdb's table, derived via immunoSEQ multiplex PCR, lists solely in-frame clones and lacks some. The sample holds fewer than 55,000 clones, approximately 88% seen once. What was sequenced was peripheral blood. The source is a man aged 45-65 years with active COVID-19. Each CDR3 is given with its conserved first and last residue. A D gene is named only where the DNA matches it firmly. The listing skips clone size in some rows; elsewhere it reads once, few, many or a size class.

J gene: TRBJ1-2
V gene: TRBV9
clone size: NA
D gene: TRBD1
CDR3 DNA: TGTGCCAGCAGCGTAATCTGGACAGGGACTGTGGATGATGGCTACACCTTC
CDR3 protein: CASSVIWTGTVDDGYTF

J gene: TRBJ2-7
V gene: TRBV7-8
clone size: NA
D gene: NA
CDR3 DNA: TGTGCCAGCAGTCATAAACCCAACCCGTCGGGGATCTACGAGCAGTACTTC
CDR3 protein: CASSHKPNPSGIYEQYF

J gene: TRBJ1-2
V gene: TRBV19
clone size: NA
D gene: TRBD1
CDR3 DNA: TGTGCCAGTAGTTACGGGACAGGGCTGGGCTACACCTTC
CDR3 protein: CASSYGTGLGYTF

J gene: TRBJ1-2
V gene: TRBV7-6
clone size: NA
D gene: NA
CDR3 DNA: TGTGCCAGCAGCCTCGCGGGGGGCTATGGCTACACCTTC
CDR3 protein: CASSLAGGYGYTF

J gene: TRBJ2-6
V gene: TRBV5-1
clone size: once
D gene: NA
CDR3 DNA: TGCGCCAGTACGCGGACAGCATCTGGGGCCAACGTCCTGACTTTC
CDR3 protein: CASTRTASGANVLTF

J gene: TRBJ1-1
V gene: TRBV6-5
clone size: NA
D gene: NA
CDR3 DNA: TGTGCCAGCAGTTACTCTGGGGAGCCTGAAGCTTTCTTT
CDR3 protein: CASSYSGEPEAFF

J gene: TRBJ1-1
V gene: TRBV19
clone size: once
D gene: NA
CDR3 DNA: TGTGCCAGTGGGGTCCAGGGGCCGAACACTGAAGCTTTCTTT
CDR3 protein: CASGVQGPNTEAFF

J gene: TRBJ2-1
V gene: TRBV7-2
clone size: NA
D gene: NA
CDR3 DNA: TGTGCCAGCAGCTTAGCCAGGACTCACAGCTCCTACAATGAGCAGTTCTTC
CDR3 protein: CASSLARTHSSYNEQFF

J gene: TRBJ2-7
V gene: TRBV7-2
clone size: NA
D gene: TRBD2
CDR3 DNA: TGTGCCAGCAGCTTACAGCGGGGCTCCTACGAGCAGTACTTC
CDR3 protein: CASSLQRGSYEQYF

J gene: TRBJ1-1
V gene: TRBV11-3
clone size: NA
D gene: NA
CDR3 DNA: TGTGCCAGCAGCCTTCAGGAGAACACTGAAGCTTTCTTT
CDR3 protein: CASSLQENTEAFF

J gene: TRBJ1-1
V gene: TRBV27
clone size: NA
D gene: TRBD1
CDR3 DNA: TGTGCCAGCACCCCACTACGGGCAGGGGGTGTGAGGACTGAAGCTTTCTTT
CDR3 protein: CASTPLRAGGVRTEAFF

J gene: TRBJ2-1
V gene: TRBV5-1
clone size: NA
D gene: TRBD2
CDR3 DNA: TGCGCCAGCAGCGGATACGGGGGGATCTCCTACAATGAGCAGTTCTTC
CDR3 protein: CASSGYGGISYNEQFF

J gene: TRBJ1-6
V gene: TRBV25-1
clone size: NA
D gene: NA
CDR3 DNA: TGTGCCAGCAGGGAGGGGAACTCACCCCTCCACTTT
CDR3 protein: CASREGNSPLHF

J gene: TRBJ2-5
V gene: TRBV4-3
clone size: NA
D gene: TRBD1
CDR3 DNA: TGCGCCAGCAGCCAAGACCGACAGGGGCAAGAGACCCAGTACTTC
CDR3 protein: CASSQDRQGQETQYF

J gene: TRBJ2-3
V gene: TRBV6-5
clone size: NA
D gene: TRBD2
CDR3 DNA: TGTGCCAGCAGTTTGCTAGCGGCTAGCACAGATACGCAGTATTTT
CDR3 protein: CASSLLAASTDTQYF

J gene: TRBJ2-7
V gene: TRBV12-3/TRBV12-4
clone size: once
D gene: TRBD2
CDR3 DNA: TGTGCCAGCAGTTTATGGGGCGGGGGACCGTACTTC
CDR3 protein: CASSLWGGGPYF

J gene: TRBJ1-1
V gene: TRBV18
clone size: NA
D gene: NA
CDR3 DNA: TGTGCCAGCTCACGTACCACCAGGGTGGAGACTGAAGCTTTCTTT
CDR3 protein: CASSRTTRVETEAFF

J gene: TRBJ2-3
V gene: TRBV19
clone size: NA
D gene: NA
CDR3 DNA: TGTGCCAGTAGTATTTTCGGGAGTTCGGCCGATACGCAGTATTTT
CDR3 protein: CASSIFGSSADTQYF

J gene: TRBJ2-1
V gene: TRBV13
clone size: NA
D gene: NA
CDR3 DNA: TGTGCCAGCAGCGCGCTAACCCACTCCTACAATGAGCAGTTCTTC
CDR3 protein: CASSALTHSYNEQFF

J gene: TRBJ2-7
V gene: TRBV7-2
clone size: NA
D gene: TRBD2
CDR3 DNA: TGTGCCAGCAGATTTCCGGGGGGGGACGAGCAGTACTTC
CDR3 protein: CASRFPGGDEQYF

J gene: TRBJ2-1
V gene: TRBV9
clone size: NA
D gene: NA
CDR3 DNA: TGTGCCAGCAGCGCCCCTCCGCTTGTCGGTGAGCAGTTCTTC
CDR3 protein: CASSAPPLVGEQFF

J gene: TRBJ1-1
V gene: TRBV7-9
clone size: NA
D gene: NA
CDR3 DNA: TGTGCCAGCAGCGGCCGGGGAGCCACCTTGAACACTGAAGCTTTCTTT
CDR3 protein: CASSGRGATLNTEAFF